The clone carrying this TCR beta chain was seen more than once but under ten times. Its antigen is currently unknown. Focal radiation with ipilimumab CTLA-4 blockade was given to patients with chemo-refractory metastatic non-small-cell lung cancer. The record originates from a study of radiotherapy plus CTLA-4 blockade in lung cancer. The study's findings and limits: Per reports, early blood T cell clone dynamics, plus interferon-beta, forecast response most strongly.

Germline loops: CDR1 MDHEN, CDR2 SYDVKM. The length of the CDR3 is 16 residues. Unmatched junction bases numbered 12, after V lost 3 bases and J lost 5 bases. The data were produced by immunoSEQ multiplex PCR, yet TCRdb's version contains in-frame clones alone and is incomplete. There are about 77,000 clones in the sample; roughly four fifths occur only once, and more than 8% lies in the top ten. The sequencing here drew on peripheral blood, taken from a patient treated with radiotherapy plus ipilimumab. The chain employs TRBV28 and TRBJ2-7, with 8 bases fitting TRBD2. The clonotype comes from a human donor with non-small cell lung cancer whose response to radiotherapy plus ipilimumab could not be evaluated. CDR3 sequence: CASSFPPGGVRDEQYF. In DNA form, the CDR3 reads TGTGCCAGCAGTTTCCCCCCGGGGGGGGTCCGGGACGAGCAGTACTTC. The complete variable domain, with remaining parts taken from reference TRBV28 and TRBJ2-7, reads DVKVTQSSRYLVKRTGEKVFLECVQDMDHENMFWYRQDPGLGLRLIYFSYDVKMKEKGDIPEGYSVSREKKERFSLILESASTNQTSMYLCASSFPPGGVRDEQYFGPGTRLTVT.